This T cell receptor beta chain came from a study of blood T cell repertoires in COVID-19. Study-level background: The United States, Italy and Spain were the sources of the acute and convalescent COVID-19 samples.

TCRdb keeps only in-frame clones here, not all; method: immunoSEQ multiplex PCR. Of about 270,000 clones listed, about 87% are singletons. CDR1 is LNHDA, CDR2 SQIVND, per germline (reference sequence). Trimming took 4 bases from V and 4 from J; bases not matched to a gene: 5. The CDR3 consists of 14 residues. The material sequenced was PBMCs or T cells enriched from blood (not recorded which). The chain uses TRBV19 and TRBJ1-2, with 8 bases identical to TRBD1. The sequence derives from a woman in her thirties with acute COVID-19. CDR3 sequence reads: CASSTTGGSYGYTF. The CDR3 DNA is TGTGCCAGTAGTACTACAGGGGGAAGCTATGGCTACACCTTC.